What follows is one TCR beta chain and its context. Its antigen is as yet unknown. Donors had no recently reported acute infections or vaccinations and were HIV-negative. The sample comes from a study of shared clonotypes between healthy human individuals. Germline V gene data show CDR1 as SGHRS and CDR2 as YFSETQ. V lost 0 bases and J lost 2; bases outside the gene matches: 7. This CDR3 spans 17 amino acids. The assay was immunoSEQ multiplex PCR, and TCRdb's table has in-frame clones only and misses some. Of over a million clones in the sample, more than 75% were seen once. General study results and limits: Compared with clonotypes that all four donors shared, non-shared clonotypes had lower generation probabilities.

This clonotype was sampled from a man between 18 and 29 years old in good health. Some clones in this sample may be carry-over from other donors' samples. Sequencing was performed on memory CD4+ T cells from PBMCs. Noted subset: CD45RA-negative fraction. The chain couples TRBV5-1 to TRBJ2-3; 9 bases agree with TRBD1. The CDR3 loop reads CASSLGPGTGSTDTQYF. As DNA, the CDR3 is TGCGCCAGCAGCTTGGGTCCCGGGACAGGGTCCACAGATACGCAGTATTTT.